This record concerns one TCR beta chain sequence. These data are taken from a study of identical twins. The CDR3 sequence is 15 residues long. V lost 1 base to trimming and J lost 0 bases; unmatched junction nucleotides: 2. The V gene's germline CDR1 is ENHRY and CDR2 SYGVKD. TCRdb called the 5' RACE reads again in MiXCR, with one record for every CDR3 protein. The sample includes 400,000 to 550,000 distinct CDR3 sequences, about 20% seen only once; the top ten take about 0.91%. A further study also used this sample, focusing on T cells expressing NK-cell markers. That paper states: The HCMV specificity of the expanded NKG2C+ T cell clones stayed unresolved.

The chain couples TRBV10-3 to TRBJ2-7, with TRBD1 matching over 8 bases. This TCR was recovered from a woman between 18 and 30 years old in good health. Sequenced sample: CD4+ T cells sorted from blood. The CDR3 coding sequence is TGTGCCATCAGTGAGTTAACAGGGGGCTCCTACGAGCAGTACTTC. The encoded protein is CAISELTGGSYEQYF.